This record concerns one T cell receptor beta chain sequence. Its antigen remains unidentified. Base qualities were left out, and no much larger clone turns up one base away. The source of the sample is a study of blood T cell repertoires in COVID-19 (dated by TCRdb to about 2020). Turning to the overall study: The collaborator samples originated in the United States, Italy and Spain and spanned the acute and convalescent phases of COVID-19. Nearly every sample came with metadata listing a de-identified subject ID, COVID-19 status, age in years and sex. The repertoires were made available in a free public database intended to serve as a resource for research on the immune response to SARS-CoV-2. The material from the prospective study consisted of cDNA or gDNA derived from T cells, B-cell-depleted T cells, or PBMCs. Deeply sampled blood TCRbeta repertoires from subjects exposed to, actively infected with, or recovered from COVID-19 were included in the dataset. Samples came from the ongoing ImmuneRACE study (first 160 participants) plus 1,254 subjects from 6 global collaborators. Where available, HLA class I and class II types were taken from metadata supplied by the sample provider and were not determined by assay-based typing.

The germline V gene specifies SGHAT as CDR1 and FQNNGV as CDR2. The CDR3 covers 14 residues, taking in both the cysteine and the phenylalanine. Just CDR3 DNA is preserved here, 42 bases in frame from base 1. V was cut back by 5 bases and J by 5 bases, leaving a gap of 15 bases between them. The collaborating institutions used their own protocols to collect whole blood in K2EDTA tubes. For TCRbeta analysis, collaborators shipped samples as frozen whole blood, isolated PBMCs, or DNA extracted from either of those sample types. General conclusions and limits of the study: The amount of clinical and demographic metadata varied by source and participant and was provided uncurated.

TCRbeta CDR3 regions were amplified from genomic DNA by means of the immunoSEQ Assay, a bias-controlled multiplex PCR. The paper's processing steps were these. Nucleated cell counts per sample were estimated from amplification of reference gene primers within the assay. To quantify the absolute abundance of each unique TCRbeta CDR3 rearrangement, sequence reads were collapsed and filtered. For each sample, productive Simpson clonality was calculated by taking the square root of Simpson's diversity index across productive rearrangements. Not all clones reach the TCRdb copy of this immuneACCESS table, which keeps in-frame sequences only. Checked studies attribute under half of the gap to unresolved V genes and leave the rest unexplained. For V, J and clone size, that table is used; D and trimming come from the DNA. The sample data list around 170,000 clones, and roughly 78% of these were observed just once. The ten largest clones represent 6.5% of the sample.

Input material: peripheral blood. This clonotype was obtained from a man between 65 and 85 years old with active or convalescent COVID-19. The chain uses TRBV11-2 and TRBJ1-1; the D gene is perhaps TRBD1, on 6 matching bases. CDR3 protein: CASSRGRGATEAFF. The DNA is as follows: TGTGCCAGCAGCCGTGGGAGGGGGGCGACTGAAGCTTTCTTT.